What follows are 27 T cell receptor beta chains derived from one specimen sequenced in a study of CD8+CD57+ T cells in acquired aplastic anemia. Selection for sequencing was limited to patients who had shown CD8+CD57+ cell expansion by flow cytometry. Genomic DNA, the template, was used for profiling of the TCR beta VDJ and CDR3. TCRdb called the reads again in MiXCR, with one record for every CDR3 protein. The table has 210,000 or so distinct CDR3 sequences, roughly 53% seen once. The sample comprised sorted CD4+, CD8+, or CD8+CD57+ T cells (not recorded which) from PBMCs. Receptors were obtained from a human donor with aplastic anemia.

The chain joins TRBV29-1 to TRBJ1-1; TRBD1 matches at 7 bases. Germline trimming cut 4 bases from V and 0 bases from J; bases unmatched to any gene: 5. Germline V gene sequence: CDR1 SQVTM, CDR2 ANQGSEA. This CDR3 has 14 amino acids. The DNA for the CDR3 is TGCAGCGTTGGGGACAGCTTTATGAACACTGAAGCTTTCTTT. Translation: CSVGDSFMNTEAFF.

The table lists this clonotype with a count of one. This chain links TRBV25-1 with TRBJ1-4, with TRBD1 as a possible D gene (5 bases). V lost 3 bases to trimming and J lost 10 bases, with 18 bases between them. The CDR3 spans 15 residues. CDR1 is MGHDK and CDR2 is SYGVNS in the germline V gene. CDR3: CASSEFLGSGGKLFF. The DNA for the CDR3 is TGTGCCAGCAGTGAGTTTTTGGGGTCCGGGGGAAAACTGTTTTTT.

This clonotype has a count of ten or more. V is TRBV19 and J is TRBJ2-7; D is possibly TRBD1 (5 bases). Germline values: CDR1 LNHDA, CDR2 SQIVND (reference sequence). The V end was cut by 4 bases, the J end by 6 bases, with 13 bases between. This CDR3 spans 13 amino acids. CDR3: CASSRLQGTEQYF. The CDR3 bases are TGTGCCAGTAGTAGATTGCAGGGAACCGAGCAGTACTTC.

The table lists this clonotype with many counts. J is TRBJ2-3 and V is TRBV5-1, with D perhaps matching TRBD1 (6 bases). This CDR3 is built from 13 residues. Germline V lookup: CDR1 SGHRS, CDR2 YFSETQ. Trimming took 0 bases from V and 6 from J, leaving 8 bases between them. CDR3 sequence reads: CASSLGDMDTQYF. The CDR3 DNA follows: TGCGCCAGCAGCTTGGGGGACATGGATACGCAGTATTTT.

This chain links TRBV19 with TRBJ1-2; 7 bases fit TRBD1. The CDR3 spans 14 residues. After removal of 5 bases from V and 7 bases from J, the junction contained 10 bases not matched to a gene. Germline V lookup: CDR1 LNHDA, CDR2 SQIVND (reference sequence). DNA for the CDR3: TGTGCCAGTAGTTATATAGGGGGCGCGGGTGGCTACACCTTC. Encoded protein: CASSYIGGAGGYTF.

V gene TRBV11-2 combines with J gene TRBJ2-1; TRBD1 is a possible D gene (5 bases). Germline V lookup: CDR1 SGHAT, CDR2 FQNNGV. The CDR3 loop spans 16 amino acids. Trimming left V 3 bases short and J 0 bases short, with 12 bases between. The chain's CDR3 is CASSFKGDGSYNEQFF. CDR3 sequence (DNA): TGTGCCAGCAGCTTTAAAGGGGATGGCTCCTACAATGAGCAGTTCTTC.

This chain connects TRBV24-1 to TRBJ1-2, with TRBD1 as a possible D gene (5 bases). This CDR3 has 13 residues. V lost 5 bases, J lost 4 bases, and 10 bases lay in between. Germline-derived CDR1 and CDR2 are KGHDR and SFDVKD. The CDR3 sequence is CATSAGWGYGYTF. The CDR3 nucleotides are TGTGCCACCAGTGCAGGGTGGGGCTATGGCTACACCTTC.

This clonotype was detected ten times or more. The chain has TRBV20-1 and TRBJ2-3; 7 bases line up with TRBD2. The CDR3 totals 13 residues. Germline lookup yields CDR1 DFQATT and CDR2 SNEGSKA (reference sequence). V was clipped by 0 bases and J by 4 bases; unmatched bases: 1. The DNA of the CDR3 is TGCAGTGCTAGAGAGGCGGGGGCAGATACGCAGTATTTT. Protein sequence: CSAREAGADTQYF.

This clonotype occurred many times. The rearrangement links TRBV6-1 to TRBJ2-3; 8 bases line up with TRBD2. Germline values: CDR1 MNHNS, CDR2 SASEGT. The CDR3 length is 15 residues. V trimming: 4 bases; J trimming: 2 bases; junction bases outside the gene matches: 5. In nucleotides, the CDR3 is TGTGCCAGCAGTGTCGGGGGGGGTTACACAGATACGCAGTATTTT. Residues: CASSVGGGYTDTQYF.

The chain joins TRBV19 to TRBJ1-5, with D perhaps TRBD1 (6 bases). CDR1 LNHDA and CDR2 SQIVND come from the germline V gene (reference sequence). With 4 bases removed from V and 0 bases from J, the gap between germline ends came to 13 bases. The CDR3 is made up of 16 amino acids. The CDR3 here is CASSTTGYGSNQPQHF. Written as DNA, the CDR3 is TGTGCCAGTAGTACTACAGGGTACGGTAGCAATCAGCCCCAGCATTTT.

This clonotype has a count of ten or more. V and J are TRBV30 and TRBJ1-6; 9 positions agree with TRBD1. This CDR3 has 16 amino acids. The trim removed 0 bases at V and 8 bases at J, leaving 8 bases unmatched. Germline V lookup: CDR1 GTSNPN, CDR2 SVGIG (reference sequence). The CDR3 reads CAWSVPPGQGDSPLHF. CDR3 coding DNA: TGTGCCTGGAGTGTACCGCCGGGACAGGGCGATTCACCCCTCCACTTT.

The chain combines TRBV9 with TRBJ2-7; 9 bases are shared with TRBD1. J gave up 6 bases and V 0 bases, and 7 bases lay outside the gene matches. The V gene's germline CDR1 is SGDLS and CDR2 YYNGEE. The CDR3 is 15 residues long. Written as DNA, the CDR3 is TGTGCCAGCAGCGTAGTCGGGACAGGGCTTAGCGAGCAGTACTTC. This encodes CASSVVGTGLSEQYF. The full variable domain, its missing parts supplied by reference TRBV9 and TRBJ2-7, is DSGVTQTPKHLITATGQRVTLRCSPRSGDLSVYWYQQSLDQGLQFLIQYYNGEERAKGNILERFSAQQFPDLHSELNLSSLELGDSALYFCASSVVGTGLSEQYFGPGTRLTVT.

In this sample, this clonotype turned up a few times. This chain uses TRBV27 with TRBJ2-1; 8 nucleotides align to TRBD2. Germline-derived CDR1 and CDR2 are MNHEY and SMNVEV (reference sequence). The length of the CDR3 is 16 residues. Trimming took 1 base from V and 10 from J; bases not matched to a gene: 12. CDR3 amino acids: CASSLLTSTRGGEQFF. The CDR3 DNA reads as TGTGCCAGCAGTTTATTGACTAGCACACGGGGGGGAGAGCAGTTCTTC.

This clonotype has just a few counts. The V and J genes are TRBV30 and TRBJ1-5; no reliable D call. The germline V and J ends were trimmed by 5 bases and 0 bases, with 14 bases remaining between them. In germline, CDR1 is GTSNPN, CDR2 SVGIG (reference sequence). CDR3 length: 15 residues. CDR3 loop: CAWGPTDLSNQPQHF. CDR3 sequence (DNA): TGTGCCTGGGGCCCGACGGACCTTAGCAATCAGCCCCAGCATTTT. The variable domain in full, with the rest retrieved from reference TRBV30 and TRBJ1-5, is SQTIHQWPATLVQPVGSPLSLECTVEGTSNPNLYWYRQAAGRGLQLLFYSVGIGQISSEVPQNLSASRPQDRQFILSSKKLLLSDSGFYLCAWGPTDLSNQPQHFGDGTRLSIL.

The V call is TRBV12-3 or TRBV12-4, the J call TRBJ2-5, with 10 bases identical to TRBD2. V was clipped by 11 bases and J by 2 bases; unmatched bases: 8. CDR3 length: 14 residues. CDR3 coding DNA: TGTGCCTGCCGACTAGCGGGCTATCAAGAGACCCAGTACTTC. It is translated as CACRLAGYQETQYF.

This clonotype was observed a few times. The chain carries TRBV6-5 and TRBJ2-3; D is possibly TRBD2 (6 bases). Germline V gene lookup returns CDR1 MNHEY and CDR2 SVGAGI. The CDR3 extends over 13 amino acids. Trimming shortened V by 8 bases and J by 4 bases, and 13 bases separated the two germline ends. The CDR3 is CASSGTLPDTQYF. As DNA, the CDR3 is TGTGCCAGCTCCGGGACTCTCCCAGATACGCAGTATTTT.

This clonotype is a singleton in its sample. The chain recombines TRBV7-6 with TRBJ2-3, with D possibly TRBD2 on 5 matching bases. There are 14 residues in the CDR3. V shed 5 bases and J shed 6 bases, with 15 bases lying between them. The germline CDR1 and CDR2 sequences are SGHVS and FNYEAQ. The CDR3 DNA is TGTGCCAGCAGCCTAGAGGGTATTTTGGATACGCAGTATTTT. As protein: CASSLEGILDTQYF.

Only a few counts were recorded for this clonotype. The V call is TRBV5-6, the J call TRBJ1-1; maybe TRBD1 (5 bases). Trimming pared 0 bases from V and 5 bases from J, leaving 20 bases between. Germline V gene sequence: CDR1 SGHDT, CDR2 YYEEEE. This CDR3 comprises 17 residues. CDR3 sequence: CASSLVWGRAGQTEAFF. The CDR3 DNA sequence: TGTGCCAGCAGCTTGGTCTGGGGCAGGGCTGGTCAAACTGAAGCTTTCTTT.

A note on this clonotype: Since a much larger clone is just one base distant, this may be a read error. The chain combines TRBV30 with TRBJ2-7; D may correspond to TRBD1 or TRBD2 (5 bases each). The CDR3 runs 11 residues. Germline V gives CDR1 GTSNPN, CDR2 SVGIG (reference sequence). CDR3 protein: CAWSGAYAQYF. CDR3 DNA sequence: TGTGCCTGGAGCGGGGCCTACGCGCAGTACTTC.

This clonotype has ten or more counts. The chain employs TRBV5-1 and TRBJ2-7, with D unresolved. Germline V CDR1 and CDR2: SGHRS, YFSETQ. The CDR3 runs to 13 residues. The germline V and J ends were trimmed by 0 bases and 5 bases, with 9 bases remaining between them. CDR3 sequence: CASSLERFDEQYF. In DNA, the CDR3 is TGCGCCAGCAGCTTGGAACGGTTCGACGAGCAGTACTTC.

This chain connects TRBV7-6 to TRBJ2-2; D unresolved. V was shortened by 1 base and J by 0 bases, with 6 bases between the two germline ends. CDR3 length: 15 residues. Germline CDR1 and CDR2: SGHVS and FNYEAQ. CDR3 residues: CASSLDTSNTGELFF. Written as DNA, the CDR3 is TGTGCCAGCAGCTTAGATACCTCGAACACCGGGGAGCTGTTTTTT.

This clonotype was found once. V gene TRBV5-1 combines with J gene TRBJ2-3; the match to TRBD1 covers 7 bases. V trimming: 4 bases; J trimming: 1 base; junction bases outside the gene matches: 9. The germline CDR1 and CDR2 sequences are SGHRS and YFSETQ. This CDR3 has 16 residues. The CDR3 sequence is CASSQYGTEGTDTQYF. The DNA for the CDR3 is TGCGCCAGCAGCCAGTACGGGACAGAAGGCACAGATACGCAGTATTTT. The complete variable domain, with remaining parts taken from reference TRBV5-1 and TRBJ2-3, reads KAGVTQTPRYLIKTRGQQVTLSCSPISGHRSVSWYQQTPGQGLQFLFEYFSETQRNKGNFPGRFSGRQFSNSRSEMNVSTLELGDSALYLCASSQYGTEGTDTQYFGPGTRLTVL.

This sequence joins TRBV5-1 and TRBJ2-1; tentative D call: TRBD2 (5 bases). Germline CDR1 is SGHRS and CDR2 is YFSETQ. V lost 0 bases, J lost 1 base, and 11 bases lay in between. CDR3 length equals 16 residues. CDR3 coding DNA: TGCGCCAGCAGCTTGGCCGGGGAAGGGTCCTACAATGAGCAGTTCTTC. Protein: CASSLAGEGSYNEQFF. The whole variable domain, remainder taken from reference TRBV5-1 and TRBJ2-1, is KAGVTQTPRYLIKTRGQQVTLSCSPISGHRSVSWYQQTPGQGLQFLFEYFSETQRNKGNFPGRFSGRQFSNSRSEMNVSTLELGDSALYLCASSLAGEGSYNEQFFGPGTRLTVL.

A note on this clonotype: Just one base apart from a much larger clone, this may be a read error. The chain employs TRBV28 and TRBJ1-1; tentative D call: TRBD1 (5 bases). CDR3 length equals 14 residues. CDR1 MDHEN and CDR2 SYDVKM come from the germline V gene. CDR3 sequence reads: CASSFPNRNTGAFF. For the CDR3, the DNA is TGTGCCAGCAGTTTTCCTAACAGGAACACTGGAGCTTTCTTT.

This clonotype was detected ten times or more. The chain couples TRBV20-1 to TRBJ1-1; D might be TRBD1 (6 bases). The ends were cut back, 5 bases at V and 1 base at J, with 11 bases in the middle. The CDR3 spans 13 residues. Looked up from germline, CDR1 is DFQATT and CDR2 is SNEGSKA (reference sequence). The CDR3 bases are TGCAGTGCTGGGGGCCTTGAGAACACTGAAGCTTTCTTT. Its protein is CSAGGLENTEAFF.

This clonotype came up a few times. The rearrangement joins TRBV28 to TRBJ1-6; 7 nucleotides line up with TRBD1. Germline V gives CDR1 MDHEN, CDR2 SYDVKM. There are 16 residues in the CDR3. The V and J ends lost 3 bases and 3 bases, in that order; junction bases with no gene match: 5. CDR3: CASSFPQGSYNSPLHF. CDR3 nucleotide sequence: TGTGCCAGCAGTTTCCCACAGGGGAGCTATAATTCACCCCTCCACTTT. Based on the CDR3 plus reference TRBV28 and TRBJ1-6, the full variable domain is DVKVTQSSRYLVKRTGEKVFLECVQDMDHENMFWYRQDPGLGLRLIYFSYDVKMKEKGDIPEGYSVSREKKERFSLILESASTNQTSMYLCASSFPQGSYNSPLHFGNGTRLTVT.

At least ten counts were recorded for this clonotype. The genes are TRBV6-5 and TRBJ1-4, with TRBD1 identical over 10 bases. CDR1 is MNHEY and CDR2 is SVGAGI in the germline V gene. The CDR3 covers 15 residues. V was pared by 6 bases and J by 5 bases, with 6 bases of the junction left unmatched. This chain's CDR3 is CASSKTGGENEKLFF. Written as DNA, the CDR3 is TGTGCCAGCAGCAAGACAGGGGGCGAGAATGAAAAACTGTTTTTT.